Listed here are 17 T cell receptor beta chains from one sample, sequenced in a study of identical twins. Using its own MiXCR run on the 5' RACE reads, TCRdb lists one record per CDR3 protein. The sample contains approximately 600,000 distinct CDR3 sequences, more than 9% of which appear only once. A further study also used this sample, focusing on yellow fever vaccine responses in identical twins.

The sequenced sample consisted of PBMCs. These receptors were taken from a young woman in good health.

The chain is built from TRBV9 and TRBJ2-7; 8 bases fit TRBD2. Per the germline V gene, CDR1 is SGDLS and CDR2 is YYNGEE. The CDR3 covers 13 residues. The ends lost 7 bases at V and 2 bases at J; junction bases unmatched: 5. The CDR3 reads CASPGGAAYEQYF. Written as DNA, the CDR3 is TGTGCCAGCCCCGGGGGGGCAGCCTACGAGCAGTACTTC.

The CDR3 nucleotides are TGTGCCAGCAGCTTTAGGGGACAGGGGTTTAATGAGCAGTTCTTC. Translated: CASSFRGQGFNEQFF. The chain couples TRBV11-3 to TRBJ2-1; 10 nucleotides align to TRBD1. This CDR3 has 15 residues. V lost 3 bases, J lost 7 bases, and 6 bases stayed unmatched. The germline CDR1 and CDR2 sequences are SGHNT and YENEEA. Full variable domain (missing parts from reference TRBV11-3 and TRBJ2-1): EAGVVQSPRYKIIEKKQPVAFWCNPISGHNTLYWYLQNLGQGPELLIRYENEEAVDDSQLPKDRFSAERLKGVDSTLKIQPAELGDSAVYLCASSFRGQGFNEQFFGPGTRLTVL.

The V and J genes are TRBV3-1 and TRBJ2-1, with D perhaps matching TRBD1 or TRBD2 (6 bases each). CDR3 length: 15 residues. V lost 5 bases and J 2 bases, leaving 13 bases between the germline ends. Germline V gene sequence: CDR1 LGHDT, CDR2 YNNKEL (reference sequence). CDR3 sequence reads: CASSFTGTPYNEQFF. CDR3 coding DNA: TGTGCCAGCAGCTTCACAGGGACTCCCTACAATGAGCAGTTCTTC.

The CDR3: CASSIRPLTSGIRVYNEQFF. In DNA form, the CDR3 reads TGTGCCAGTAGTATTCGACCCTTGACTAGCGGGATTCGGGTCTACAATGAGCAGTTCTTC. The genes are TRBV19 and TRBJ2-1; 11 nucleotides align to TRBD2. CDR1 LNHDA and CDR2 SQIVND come from the germline V gene (reference sequence). The CDR3 totals 20 residues. Trimming at V came to 3 bases and at J to 3 bases, leaving 16 bases not matched to a gene.

This clonotype has only a few counts. V and J are TRBV4-2 and TRBJ2-5; D perhaps matches TRBD2 (6 bases). CDR1 and CDR2 from the germline V gene are LGHNA and YNFKEQ. V lost 4 bases, J lost 2 bases, and 23 bases lay in between. This CDR3 has 18 residues. The CDR3 loop is CASSPIRDSVPLQETQYF. The CDR3 DNA sequence: TGTGCCAGCAGCCCGATCCGGGACTCTGTCCCCTTGCAAGAGACCCAGTACTTC.

This chain uses TRBV12-5 with TRBJ2-3; D perhaps matches TRBD1 (6 bases). The V end was cut by 2 bases, the J end by 5 bases, with 11 bases between. Per the germline V gene, CDR1 is LGHNT and CDR2 is FRNRAP. There are 14 residues in the CDR3. The CDR3 protein is CASGLSGAGDTQYF. CDR3 in DNA: TGTGCTAGTGGTTTGTCAGGGGCCGGAGATACGCAGTATTTT.

This clonotype came up a few times. V and J are TRBV5-6 and TRBJ2-1, with 7 bases lining up with TRBD1. CDR1 is SGHDT, CDR2 YYEEEE, per germline. The junction had 6 bases not matched to a gene; V was cut back by 3 bases and J by 3 bases. CDR3 length: 15 residues. The CDR3 DNA is TGTGCCAGCAGCTCGGGGACAGTGCTCTACAATGAGCAGTTCTTC. Protein sequence: CASSSGTVLYNEQFF.

This clonotype occurred a few times. This chain joins TRBV7-8 and TRBJ1-1; D is unclear. The CDR3 has 11 amino acids. CDR1 and CDR2 from the germline V gene are SGHVS and FQNEAQ. The ends were cut back, 5 bases at V and 11 bases at J, with 12 bases in the middle. In DNA form, the CDR3 reads TGTGCCAGCAGCCTACAGTATATGGCTTTCTTT. Translated: CASSLQYMAFF.

This clonotype was seen a handful of times. The chain uses TRBV5-1 and TRBJ2-1; no definite D call. This CDR3 spans 12 amino acids. V was cut by 4 bases and J by 6 bases, with 8 bases left in between. Germline CDR1 SGHRS, CDR2 YFSETQ. CDR3 bases: TGCGCCAGCAGCCCGCGCTTCAATGAGCAGTTCTTC. As protein: CASSPRFNEQFF.

This clonotype has just a few counts. CDR3 nucleotide sequence: TGCAGTGCCGCGACTGTAGATGAGCAGTTCTTC. Amino acids: CSAATVDEQFF. This chain connects TRBV20-1 to TRBJ2-1; D is ambiguous. CDR3 length: 11 residues. In germline, CDR1 is DFQATT, CDR2 SNEGSKA (reference sequence). Trimming took 6 bases from V and 8 from J, leaving 11 bases between them.

Details on this clonotype: The junction departs from the called germline gene at one end, perhaps through a read error. V gene TRBV28 combines with J gene TRBJ2-7; 10 bases map to TRBD2. The CDR3 is 13 residues long. CDR1 MDHEN and CDR2 SYDVKM come from the germline V gene. Written as DNA, the CDR3 is TGTGCCAGCACCTTACGGACTAGCGGCTTTGGGCACTTC. This translates into CASTLRTSGFGHF.

Comment on this clonotype: A read error may account for a junction end that differs from germline. The chain combines TRBV27 with TRBJ1-1; D might be TRBD1 (5 bases). CDR1 is MNHEY and CDR2 is SMNVEV in the germline V gene (reference sequence). This CDR3 contains 11 residues. The CDR3 sequence: CTSRVKTEAFF. The CDR3 DNA reads as TGCACCAGCAGGGTAAAGACTGAAGCTTTCTTT.

This clonotype was picked up a small number of times. The V gene is TRBV12-3 or TRBV12-4, the J gene TRBJ2-7; 9 bases align to TRBD1. The CDR3 is 14 amino acids. With 4 bases clipped from V and 5 bases from J, the junction kept 6 bases outside the gene matches. This chain's CDR3 is CASSSGTGYHEQYF. The CDR3 coding sequence is TGTGCCAGCAGTTCCGGGACAGGGTACCACGAGCAGTACTTC.

This clonotype was detected only a few times. The CDR3 protein is CASSLENGGGYTF. The DNA for the CDR3 is TGTGCCAGCAGCTTAGAAAACGGTGGCGGCTACACCTTC. The chain joins TRBV7-9 to TRBJ1-2; D is unclear. V lost 1 base and J lost 8, with 11 bases in between. CDR1 SEHNR and CDR2 FQNEAQ come from the germline V gene (reference sequence). The CDR3 has 13 amino acids.

The chain carries TRBV7-2 and TRBJ2-2, with TRBD1 as a possible D gene (6 bases). Germline CDR1 and CDR2: SGHTA and FQGNSA. Deletions cut 4 bases from V and 4 bases from J, with 19 bases between. This CDR3 comprises 17 residues. The CDR3 sequence: CASSSQDRLGGTGELFF. In nucleotides, the CDR3 is TGTGCCAGCAGCTCCCAAGACCGATTAGGGGGCACCGGGGAGCTGTTTTTT.

J is TRBJ2-3 and V is TRBV7-8; TRBD2 is a possible D gene (7 bases). The V end lost 5 bases, the J end lost 2 bases, and 14 bases lay between the germline ends. CDR1 is SGHVS, CDR2 FQNEAQ, per germline. The CDR3 is 15 amino acids. The CDR3 sequence is CASSDSGGNTDTQYF. For the CDR3, the DNA is TGTGCCAGCAGCGACTCGGGGGGCAACACAGATACGCAGTATTTT.

This clonotype was counted ten times or more. The CDR3 DNA sequence: TGTGCCAGCAGTTCCGGAACCGGGCCAAGTAATGAGCAGTTCTTC. Its translation is CASSSGTGPSNEQFF. The chain joins TRBV12-3 or TRBV12-4 to TRBJ2-1; D is ambiguous. V was pared by 4 bases and J by 7 bases, with 17 bases between. This CDR3 has 15 amino acids.